This TCR beta chain was recorded in a study of blood T cells in healthy people across ages (dated by TCRdb to the mid-2010s). Broadly, across the study: In model experiments, roughly one uniquely barcoded TCR beta cDNA molecule per two T cells was captured by template switching. Age-related changes in TCR beta repertoire diversity were measured in the study by deep sequencing normalized with unique cDNA molecular identifiers. Four age groups were formed from the donors: young (average 16 years), middle-aged (approximately 40), aged (about 68) and long-lived (approximately 80). To avoid experimental bias, donors of different ages were randomly spread across the sequencing lanes. Using the same blood draw, the study looked at two additional independent replicas of 1 million unique cDNA reads for two donors, one aged 18 to 30 and the other aged 80 or older. Overall study outcomes, separate from this receptor: Estimates of total diversity based on one million sequenced T cells were considered lower bounds and underestimates. Because profiling used bulk unsorted PBMCs, naive and antigen-experienced compartments could not be compared conclusively. The percentage of naive T cells measured by flow cytometry correlated strongly with observed TCR beta diversity. Because the CMV infection status of the donors was unknown, age-related changes in expanded clonotypes may potentially have been confounded. Compared with the aged group, more naive CD4+ T cells, fewer expanded clones and increased TCR diversity were shown by the long-lived group, suggesting age selection. Observed TCR beta diversity per million T cells fell roughly linearly with age, and a significant reduction was already apparent by age around 40.

The approximately 40 donors, aged about 6 to 95 years, were systemically healthy Caucasian individuals from Russia. Approximately 10 milliliters of peripheral blood were collected from each donor into EDTA-treated Vacutainer tubes. Ficoll-Paque density-gradient centrifugation was used to isolate PBMCs, with at least 7 million per sample. Total RNA, at least 6 micrograms per sample, was extracted from PBMCs with Trizol reagent. For every donor, an aliquot of PBMCs went through flow cytometry to measure the percentages of naive CD45RAhigh/CD27high T cells. Regarding this clonotype: The target of this receptor is not known. No much larger clone exists at a distance of one base, and base qualities are not known.

The CDR3 contains 12 residues, cysteine and phenylalanine counted. Of all the DNA, just the CDR3 is kept, 36 bases in frame from base 1. V is shortened by 3 bases, J by 8 bases, and the region joining them spans 8 bases. The library was generated by 5' RACE. The run used an Illumina HiSeq 2500. A second PCR of about 7 to 12 cycles was run with a J-beta primer mix and a sample-barcoded 5' primer. Each TCR beta cDNA molecule received a unique molecular identifier from a template-switch 5' adaptor carrying 12 random nucleotides. Each sample yielded at least 2.5 million CDR3-containing paired-end reads. First-strand cDNA synthesis was performed from all RNA using the Mint cDNA synthesis kit, with priming by a TRBC-specific oligonucleotide. Following uracil-DNA glycosylase treatment, a first 18-cycle PCR with universal primers M1SS and BC2_uni_R was performed on all cDNA. Under the source paper's analysis protocol: For normalization, 1 million high-quality reads were randomly selected from each sample, with every read carrying a distinct molecular identifier. Instead of being binned into consensus sequences, reads that shared molecular identifiers were thrown out. CDR3 identification, clonotype clustering and error correction used MiTCR with a Q25 quality threshold and the strictest error-elimination algorithm. A nonparametric unseen species model with Euler transformation was used to estimate lower-bound total TCR beta diversity. TCRdb trimmed public reads at Q25 via fastp, called clones via MiXCR and kept in-frame beta chains. For every CDR3 protein sequence, its rows merge into one entry that carries the most common genes and DNA. The V and J calls shown here were made by TCRdb, not taken from the authors' results. Within this sample are some 1.4 million distinct CDR3 sequences, with approximately 38% of them counted one time only. Roughly 8.2% of the sample is in the top ten clones.

The sample comprised blood. Recombination linked TRBV12-3 or TRBV12-4 to TRBJ2-1, with the D gene tentatively TRBD1 or TRBD2, based on 5 matching bases in each. The sequence was obtained from a woman aged 18-35 years in good health. The DNA reads TGTGCCAGCAGTTTTATGGGGGATGAGCAGTTCTTC. It translates to CASSFMGDEQFF.